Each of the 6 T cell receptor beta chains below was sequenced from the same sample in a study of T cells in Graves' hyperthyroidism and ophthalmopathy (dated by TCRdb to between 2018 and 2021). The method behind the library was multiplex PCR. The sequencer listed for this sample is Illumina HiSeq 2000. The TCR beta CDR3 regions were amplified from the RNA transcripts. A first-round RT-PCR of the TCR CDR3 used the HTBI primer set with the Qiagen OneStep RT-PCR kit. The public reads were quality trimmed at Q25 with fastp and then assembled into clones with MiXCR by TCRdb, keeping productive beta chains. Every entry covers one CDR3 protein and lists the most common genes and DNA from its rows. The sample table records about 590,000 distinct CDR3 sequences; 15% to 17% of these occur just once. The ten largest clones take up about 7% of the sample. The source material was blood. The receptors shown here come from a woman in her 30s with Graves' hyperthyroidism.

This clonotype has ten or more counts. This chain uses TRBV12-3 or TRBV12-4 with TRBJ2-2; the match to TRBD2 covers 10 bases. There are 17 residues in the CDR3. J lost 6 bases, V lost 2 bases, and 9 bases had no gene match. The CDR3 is CASSLSSSGRAAGELFF. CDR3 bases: TGTGCCAGCAGTTTATCATCGAGCGGGAGGGCCGCCGGGGAGCTGTTTTTT.

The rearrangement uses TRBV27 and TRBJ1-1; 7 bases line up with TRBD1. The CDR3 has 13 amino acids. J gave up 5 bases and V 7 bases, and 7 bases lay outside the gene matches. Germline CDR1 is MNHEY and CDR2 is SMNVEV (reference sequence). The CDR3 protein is CASKLQGRTEAFF. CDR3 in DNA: TGTGCCAGCAAATTACAGGGGAGGACTGAAGCTTTCTTT.

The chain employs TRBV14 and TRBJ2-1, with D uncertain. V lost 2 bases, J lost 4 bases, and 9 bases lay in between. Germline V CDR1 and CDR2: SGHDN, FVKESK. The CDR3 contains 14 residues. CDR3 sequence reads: CASSQNDKYNEQFF. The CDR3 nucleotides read TGTGCCAGCAGCCAAAACGACAAATACAATGAGCAGTTCTTC.

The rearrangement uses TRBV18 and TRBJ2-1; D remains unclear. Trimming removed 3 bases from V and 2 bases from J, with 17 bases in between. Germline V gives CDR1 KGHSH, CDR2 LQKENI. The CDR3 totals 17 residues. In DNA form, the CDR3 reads TGTGCCAGCTCACCGAAAAGAGAGGTGATCCCCTACAATGAGCAGTTCTTC. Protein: CASSPKREVIPYNEQFF.

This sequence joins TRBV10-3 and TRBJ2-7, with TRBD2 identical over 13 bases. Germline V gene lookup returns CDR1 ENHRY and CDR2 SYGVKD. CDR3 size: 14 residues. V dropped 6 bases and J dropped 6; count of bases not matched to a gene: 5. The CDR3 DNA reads TGTGCCATCAGAAGGACTAGCGGGAGCGCCGAGCAGTACTTC. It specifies CAIRRTSGSAEQYF.

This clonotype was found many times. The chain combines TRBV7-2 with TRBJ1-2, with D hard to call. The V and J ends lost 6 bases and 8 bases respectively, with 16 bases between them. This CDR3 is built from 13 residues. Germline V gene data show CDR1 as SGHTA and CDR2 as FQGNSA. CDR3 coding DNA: TGTGCCAGCAGACAAGGGTGGAATGAGGGCTACACCTTC. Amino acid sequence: CASRQGWNEGYTF.